Below, 24 T cell receptor beta chains from the same sample are listed, as sequenced in a study of PD-1 blockade in classical Hodgkin lymphoma. Method: immunoSEQ multiplex PCR; TCRdb's copy keeps in-frame clones and lacks some. The sample includes about 96,000 clones, around 93% seen only once; the top ten take less than 2%. Time point in this sample: cycle 4 day 1 (C4D1), after less than 7 weeks of nivolumab. Patients all relapsed after autologous stem cell transplantation, and there was variation in brentuximab vedotin exposure. Sequencing was performed on peripheral blood mononuclear cells (PBMCs), taken before the fourth cycle of nivolumab. The source is a human donor with classical Hodgkin lymphoma.

V gene TRBV27 combines with J gene TRBJ1-1; no firm D call. This CDR3 contains 14 residues. The V gene lost 2 bases and the J gene lost 8 bases, with 15 bases spanning the gap. Germline V lookup: CDR1 MNHEY, CDR2 SMNVEV (reference sequence). CDR3 region: CASSLTGSSPEAFF. The CDR3 region has the DNA TGTGCCAGCAGTTTAACTGGCAGCTCACCAGAAGCTTTCTTT.

V usage is TRBV28 and J usage is TRBJ2-1; TRBD2 matches 13 bases. CDR3 length: 16 residues. Germline CDR1 is MDHEN and CDR2 is SYDVKM. V gave up 6 bases and J gave up 9 bases; unmatched junction bases: 11. The CDR3 sequence is CASSVRTSGRLSEQFF. CDR3 nucleotide sequence: TGTGCCAGCAGCGTCAGGACTAGCGGGAGACTAAGTGAGCAGTTCTTC.

The J gene is TRBJ2-7, the V gene TRBV9; the D call may be TRBD1 or TRBD2 (5 bases each). With 0 bases removed from V and 2 bases from J, the gap between germline ends came to 12 bases. CDR3 size: 15 residues. Germline assignment: CDR1 SGDLS and CDR2 YYNGEE. The CDR3 loop is CASSVGALGAYEQYF. CDR3 in DNA: TGTGCCAGCAGCGTAGGGGCTTTGGGGGCCTACGAGCAGTACTTC.

V gene TRBV28 combines with J gene TRBJ2-7; D unclear. This CDR3 is 14 amino acids long. Trimming left V 2 bases short and J 1 base short, with 9 bases between. Germline V CDR1 and CDR2: MDHEN, SYDVKM. CDR3 nucleotide sequence: TGTGCCAGCAGTTTAGTTGGACCTTCCTACGAGCAGTACTTC. Residues: CASSLVGPSYEQYF.

The V and J genes are TRBV19 and TRBJ2-1; 8 bases agree with TRBD2. V lost 10 bases to trimming and J lost 9 bases; unmatched junction nucleotides: 14. The germline V gene has CDR1 LNHDA and CDR2 SQIVND (reference sequence). CDR3 size: 14 residues. The CDR3 region is CATKTGLEWAEQFF. CDR3 nucleotide sequence: TGTGCCACTAAGACGGGACTAGAGTGGGCTGAGCAGTTCTTC.

The chain couples TRBV6-1 to TRBJ2-7; D perhaps matches TRBD2 (7 bases). Germline values: CDR1 MNHNS, CDR2 SASEGT. This CDR3 spans 15 amino acids. The CDR3 coding sequence is TGTGACCCTAAAAGGGGGGGGAGGAGCTCCTACGAGCAGTACTTC. Protein sequence: CDPKRGGRSSYEQYF.

V gene TRBV19 combines with J gene TRBJ1-2, with TRBD1 matching 7 bases. The CDR3 is 16 amino acids. Germline CDR1 reads LNHDA; CDR2 reads SQIVND (reference sequence). Trimming removed 0 bases from V and 0 bases from J; junction bases left unmatched: 4. CDR3 coding DNA: TGTGCCAGTAGTATAGACGCAGGGGGGACTAACTATGGCTACACCTTC. It is translated as CASSIDAGGTNYGYTF.

The chain joins TRBV2 to TRBJ2-7; no reliable D call. The CDR3 totals 11 residues. The V gene lost 4 bases and the J gene lost 4 bases, with 5 bases spanning the gap. Germline V gene data show CDR1 as SNHLY and CDR2 as FYNNEI. This CDR3 is CASSGYYEQYF. The CDR3 nucleotides are TGTGCCAGCAGTGGGTATTACGAGCAGTACTTC.

This rearrangement joins TRBV15 to TRBJ2-1; D call uncertain. Germline V gene sequence: CDR1 LNHNV, CDR2 YYDKDF (reference sequence). V lost 0 bases and J 6 bases, leaving 6 bases between the germline ends. The CDR3 runs to 13 residues. The CDR3 nucleotides read TGTGCCACCAGCAGAGAATCGGTCAATGAGCAGTTCTTC. Translated, it gives CATSRESVNEQFF.

The chain uses TRBV4-1 and TRBJ1-1, with 9 bases aligning to TRBD1. CDR1 is MGHRA and CDR2 is YSYEKL in the germline V gene. The CDR3 loop spans 15 amino acids. With V trimmed by 1 base and J by 1 base, 1 base remained unmatched. In DNA form, the CDR3 reads TGCGCCAGCAGCCAAGGGGACAGGGCGAACACTGAAGCTTTCTTT. Translating gives CASSQGDRANTEAFF.

This rearrangement joins TRBV19 to TRBJ2-2, with D hard to call. This CDR3 contains 15 residues. V was pared by 3 bases and J by 5 bases, with 13 bases between. Germline loops: CDR1 LNHDA, CDR2 SQIVND (reference sequence). Here the CDR3 reads CASSMGGDSTGELFF. The CDR3 DNA reads as TGTGCCAGTAGTATGGGTGGGGATTCTACCGGGGAGCTGTTTTTT.

J is TRBJ1-1 and V is TRBV6-6; weak D call: TRBD1 (6 bases). The germline CDR1 and CDR2 sequences are MNHNY and SVGAGI (reference sequence). V was pared by 4 bases and J by 1 base, with 7 bases between. This CDR3 comprises 13 residues. The CDR3 DNA is TGTGCCAGCAGTTGGGACACGAACACTGAAGCTTTCTTT. It is translated as CASSWDTNTEAFF.

The V and J genes are TRBV7-9 and TRBJ2-7; perhaps D is TRBD1 or TRBD2 (5 bases each). CDR1 is SEHNR and CDR2 is FQNEAQ in the germline V gene (reference sequence). V lost 5 bases to trimming and J lost 6 bases, with 11 bases between them. This CDR3 contains 12 residues. Here the CDR3 reads CASSDEGSEQYF. CDR3 in DNA: TGTGCCAGCAGCGACGAGGGGAGCGAGCAGTACTTC.

V is TRBV5-4 and J is TRBJ2-3; 12 bases are shared with TRBD2. This CDR3 has 15 amino acids. Germline-derived CDR1 and CDR2 are SGHNT and YYREEE (reference sequence). V lost 2 bases to trimming and J lost 4 bases; unmatched junction nucleotides: 2. The CDR3, as DNA: TGTGCCAGCAGCTTACTAGCGGGAGGCCCAGATACGCAGTATTTT. Translation: CASSLLAGGPDTQYF.

This clone was picked up one time. The chain couples TRBV7-2 to TRBJ1-5; D is ambiguous. Germline V gene data show CDR1 as SGHTA and CDR2 as FQGNSA. CDR3 length: 15 residues. Trimming took 3 bases from V and 0 from J, leaving 9 bases between them. This chain's CDR3 is CASSFSAPSNQPQHF. The CDR3 DNA follows: TGTGCCAGCAGCTTCTCCGCTCCTAGCAATCAGCCCCAGCATTTT.

The chain joins TRBV6-5 to TRBJ1-2; possibly TRBD1 for D (5 bases). The V gene's germline CDR1 is MNHEY and CDR2 SVGAGI. V was pared by 6 bases and J by 4 bases, with 18 bases between. CDR3 length: 15 amino acids. CDR3 amino acids: CASRKPGGGTYGYTF. The CDR3 nucleotides are TGTGCCAGCAGGAAGCCAGGAGGAGGGACCTATGGCTACACCTTC.

The V gene is TRBV5-1, the J gene TRBJ2-3; 7 nucleotides line up with TRBD2. The length of the CDR3 is 16 residues. After removal of 0 bases from V and 1 base from J, the junction contained 5 bases not matched to a gene. Germline V gives CDR1 SGHRS, CDR2 YFSETQ. The CDR3 bases are TGCGCCAGCAGCTTGGGTGCTAGCGGAGGCACAGATACGCAGTATTTT. The encoded protein is CASSLGASGGTDTQYF.

J is TRBJ1-2 and V is TRBV20-1; D is ambiguous. The CDR3 runs to 11 residues. Germline lookup yields CDR1 DFQATT and CDR2 SNEGSKA (reference sequence). Trimming took off 2 bases at V and 7 bases at J, with 8 bases between the two ends. CDR3 sequence reads: CSARKVAGYTF. The CDR3, as DNA: TGCAGTGCTAGAAAGGTTGCTGGCTACACCTTC.

The V call is TRBV7-6, the J call TRBJ2-3; 11 positions agree with TRBD2. J was trimmed by 2 bases and V by 5 bases; bases with no gene match: 6. Germline CDR1 and CDR2: SGHVS and FNYEAQ. This CDR3 is 16 amino acids long. CDR3 nucleotides: TGTGCCAGCAGCCCGCGGGGACTAGCGGTCACAGATACGCAGTATTTT. It yields the protein CASSPRGLAVTDTQYF.

J is TRBJ1-1 and V is TRBV28; 7 nucleotides match TRBD1. Trimming took 7 bases from V and 11 from J; bases not matched to a gene: 16. The CDR3 runs 14 residues. CDR1 is MDHEN, CDR2 SYDVKM, per germline. CDR3 sequence reads: CASISGQADRAAFF. The CDR3 DNA is TGTGCCAGCATCTCTGGACAGGCCGATCGCGCGGCTTTCTTT.

The chain has TRBV6-5 and TRBJ1-5; tentatively, D is TRBD1 (6 bases). Trimming cost V 2 bases and J 3 bases, with 11 bases left between them. Germline assignment: CDR1 MNHEY and CDR2 SVGAGI. The CDR3 spans 15 residues. This chain's CDR3 is CASSYGTGSNQPQHF. CDR3 DNA: TGTGCCAGCAGTTACGGAACAGGGTCCAATCAGCCCCAGCATTTT.

This chain joins TRBV30 and TRBJ2-3, with TRBD2 matching over 9 bases. Germline loops: CDR1 GTSNPN, CDR2 SVGIG (reference sequence). V lost 6 bases to trimming and J lost 3 bases; unmatched junction nucleotides: 13. This CDR3 has 16 residues. The CDR3 loop reads CACHWGSGSATDTQYF. CDR3 in DNA: TGTGCCTGCCACTGGGGTAGCGGGAGCGCGACAGATACGCAGTATTTT.

The chain joins TRBV5-1 to TRBJ2-1, with 13 bases matching TRBD2. J gave up 8 bases and V 5 bases, and 7 bases lay outside the gene matches. The CDR3 runs 15 residues. Looked up from germline, CDR1 is SGHRS and CDR2 is YFSETQ. The CDR3, as DNA: TGCGCCAGCAGTTCCGGACTAGCGGGAGTAGATGAGCAGTTCTTC. Translated, it gives CASSSGLAGVDEQFF.

The gene calls are TRBV7-9 and TRBJ1-3; D call uncertain. Trimming removed 4 bases from V and 0 bases from J, with 19 bases in between. This CDR3 region has 18 residues. Germline lookup yields CDR1 SEHNR and CDR2 FQNEAQ (reference sequence). The CDR3 spells CASSSPPGRETSGNTIYF. The CDR3 DNA follows: TGTGCCAGCAGCTCCCCCCCCGGACGGGAAACCTCTGGAAACACCATATATTTT.